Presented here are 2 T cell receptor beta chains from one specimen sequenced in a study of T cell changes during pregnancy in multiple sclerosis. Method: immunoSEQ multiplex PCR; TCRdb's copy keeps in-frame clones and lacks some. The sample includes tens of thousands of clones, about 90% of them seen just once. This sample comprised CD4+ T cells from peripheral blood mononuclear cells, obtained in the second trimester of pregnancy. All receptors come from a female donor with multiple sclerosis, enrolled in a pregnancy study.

The CDR3 sequence is CASSLVTGFANEQFF. Written as DNA, the CDR3 is TGTGCCAGCAGCTTAGTAACAGGGTTTGCGAATGAGCAGTTCTTC. This chain uses TRBV7-9 with TRBJ2-1; the D gene is possibly TRBD1 (6 bases). Trimming cost V 1 base and J 7 bases, with 14 bases left between them. Per germline, CDR1 SEHNR and CDR2 FQNEAQ (reference sequence). The CDR3 runs 15 residues.

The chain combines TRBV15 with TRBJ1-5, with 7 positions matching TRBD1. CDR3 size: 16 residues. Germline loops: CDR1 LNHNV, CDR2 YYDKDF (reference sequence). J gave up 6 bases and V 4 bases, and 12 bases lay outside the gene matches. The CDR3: CATSKNRDRKFQPQHF. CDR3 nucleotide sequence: TGTGCCACCAGCAAAAACCGGGACAGAAAATTTCAGCCCCAGCATTTT.